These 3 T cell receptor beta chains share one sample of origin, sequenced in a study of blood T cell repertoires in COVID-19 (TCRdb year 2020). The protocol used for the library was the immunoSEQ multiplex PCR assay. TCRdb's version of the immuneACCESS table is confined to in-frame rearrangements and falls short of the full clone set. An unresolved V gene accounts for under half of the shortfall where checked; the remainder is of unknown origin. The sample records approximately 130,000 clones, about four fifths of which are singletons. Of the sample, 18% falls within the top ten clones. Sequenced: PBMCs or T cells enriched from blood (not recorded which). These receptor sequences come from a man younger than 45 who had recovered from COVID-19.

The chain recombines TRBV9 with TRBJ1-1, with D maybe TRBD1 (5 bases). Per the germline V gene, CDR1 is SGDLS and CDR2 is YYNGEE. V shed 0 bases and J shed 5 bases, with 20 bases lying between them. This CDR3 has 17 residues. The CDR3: CASSVGDSTVYGTEAFF. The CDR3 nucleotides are TGTGCCAGCAGCGTAGGGGACTCGACAGTCTATGGGACTGAAGCTTTCTTT.

CDR3 nucleotide sequence: TGTGCCAGCAGCAGGGGGGACTCCTACGAGCAGTACTTC. It is translated as CASSRGDSYEQYF. The chain recombines TRBV28 with TRBJ2-7; TRBD1 is a possible D gene (7 bases). This CDR3 has 13 amino acids. Trimming took off 6 bases at V and 0 bases at J, with 9 bases between the two ends. Germline V gives CDR1 MDHEN, CDR2 SYDVKM.

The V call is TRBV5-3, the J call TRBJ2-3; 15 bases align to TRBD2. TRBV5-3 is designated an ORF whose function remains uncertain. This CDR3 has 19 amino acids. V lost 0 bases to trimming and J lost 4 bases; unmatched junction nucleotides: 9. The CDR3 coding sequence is TGTGCCAGAAGCTTGGCCTTAGGACTAGCGGGGGGGGACGCAGATACGCAGTATTTT. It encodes CARSLALGLAGGDADTQYF.